The clone carrying this TCR beta chain was detected ten times or more. Antigen specificity is unknown. The sample holds other DNA sequences that translate to the same CDR3. This specimen belongs to a study of metastatic and nonmetastatic thyroid tumors. Study results and limitations: Relative to benign nodules, malignant thyroid tumors were reportedly characterized by significantly elevated TCR beta diversity in blood and tumor.

The germline V gene encodes CDR1 SGHTA and CDR2 FQGTGA. Trimming left V 4 bases short and J 6 bases short, with 8 bases between. This CDR3 contains 12 residues. Per the study methods: A distant-metastasis classifier for papillary thyroid cancer was built using CDR3 differences across clinicopathological groups. TCRdb ran MiXCR on the PCR reads. The V and J calls follow TCRdb's processing rather than the paper's. The table shows tens of thousands of clones, with roughly 17% occurring only once. Thyroid surgery was performed in patients who had received no treatment beforehand. The origin of this receptor is a female donor with papillary thyroid cancer or a benign thyroid nodule (not recorded which). Some clones in this sample may be carry-over from other donors' samples. The gene calls are TRBV7-3 and TRBJ2-3; D unresolved. Material: tumor tissue. CDR3 residues: CASSSRGDTQYF. The CDR3 DNA reads as TGTGCCAGCAGCTCCCGTGGGGATACGCAGTATTTT.